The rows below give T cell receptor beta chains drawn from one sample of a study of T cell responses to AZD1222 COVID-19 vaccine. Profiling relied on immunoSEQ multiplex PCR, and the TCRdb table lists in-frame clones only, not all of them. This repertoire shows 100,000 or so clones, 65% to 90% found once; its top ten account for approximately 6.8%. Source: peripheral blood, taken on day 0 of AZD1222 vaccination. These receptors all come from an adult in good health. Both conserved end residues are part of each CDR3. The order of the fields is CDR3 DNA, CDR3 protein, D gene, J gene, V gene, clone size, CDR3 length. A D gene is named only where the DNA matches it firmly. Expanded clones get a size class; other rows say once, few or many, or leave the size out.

TGTGCCAGCAGCCCCGGGACTGACTATGGCTACACCTTC	CASSPGTDYGYTF	NA	TRBJ1-2	TRBV13	NA	13
TGCGCCAGCAGTGAGTTTTTTCGGAACACTGAAGCTTTCTTT	CASSEFFRNTEAFF	NA	TRBJ1-1	TRBV10-2	NA	14
TGTGCCAGCAGCCCGACATCACAAGGATCTGAAGCTTTCTTT	CASSPTSQGSEAFF	NA	TRBJ1-1	TRBV7-9	NA	14
TGCGCCAGCAGCGCGGGGTCGGGGCCTGAAGCTTTCTTT	CASSAGSGPEAFF	NA	TRBJ1-1	TRBV5-1	once	13
TGCGCCAGCAGCTTCCCGGGACAGGGGACTCTAGCGGGCGGGCACAATGAGCAGTTCTTC	CASSFPGQGTLAGGHNEQFF	TRBD1	TRBJ2-1	TRBV5-1	NA	20
TGTGCCAGCAGTTACCCCGACAGCAATCAGCCCCAGCATTTT	CASSYPDSNQPQHF	NA	TRBJ1-5	TRBV6-6	NA	14
TGTGCCAGCAGTGACGGGTTCAGCTCCTACGAGCAGTACTTC	CASSDGFSSYEQYF	NA	TRBJ2-7	TRBV6-4	once	14
TGTGCCAGCAGCGCGAAAGGGATCAACTATGGCTACACCTTC	CASSAKGINYGYTF	NA	TRBJ1-2	TRBV7-2	NA	14
TGTGCCAGCAGCCATAGGGGCAGTAGACCCTCCTATGAAAAACTGTTTTTT	CASSHRGSRPSYEKLFF	NA	TRBJ1-4	TRBV3-1/TRBV3-2	NA	17
TGTGCCAGCAGCCAAGGTCTTGGGGCACAAAGGACTAATGAAAAACTGTTTTTT	CASSQGLGAQRTNEKLFF	NA	TRBJ1-4	TRBV4-2	NA	18
TGTGCCAGCAGTGAACGGGGTGCCAGCTATGGCTACACCTTC	CASSERGASYGYTF	NA	TRBJ1-2	TRBV2	once	14
TGTGCCAGCAGCAAGGTGGGGGGGTGGGGCAATCAGCCCCAGCATTTT	CASSKVGGWGNQPQHF	NA	TRBJ1-5	TRBV7-8	NA	16